This TCR beta chain is drawn from a study of T cells in Graves' hyperthyroidism and ophthalmopathy. Study in general: At the time of initial diagnosis and before any treatment, peripheral blood was collected.

Study-level points and caveats: Most clonotypes that expanded in the thyroid above 0.001 also showed up in blood.

Lactation, pregnancy, other autoimmune disease or uncontrolled infection led to exclusion of patients. This clonotype was counted only a few times. As yet, its antigen is unknown. Per the germline V gene, CDR1 is SGHRS and CDR2 is YFSETQ. The CDR3 totals 18 residues. V lost 0 bases, J lost 7 bases, and 22 bases lay in between. The investigators amplified TCR beta CDR3 regions from RNA transcripts. Initially, a first-round RT-PCR of the TCR CDR3 employed the HTBI primer set. In TCRdb, the multiplex PCR reads were re-called with MiXCR into one record per CDR3 protein. The data hold more than 350,000 distinct CDR3 sequences, with about 14% observed a single time.

The gene calls are TRBV5-1 and TRBJ1-4; D not resolved. Sequences were obtained from blood. The sequence was obtained from a woman in her 30s with Graves' ophthalmopathy. CDR3 sequence reads: CASSLGRRSGKSFEKLFF. The CDR3 DNA reads as TGCGCCAGCAGCTTGGGGCGCCGGAGCGGGAAGTCTTTTGAAAAACTGTTTTTT.